This TCR beta chain came from a study of T cell responses to AZD1222 COVID-19 vaccine. Some clones are missing from TCRdb's copy, which holds only in-frame ones; the method was immunoSEQ multiplex PCR. The data show fewer than 120,000 clones, with just under 95% seen just once and roughly 7.8% held by the top ten. Per the germline V gene, CDR1 is SGHRS and CDR2 is YFSETQ. The CDR3 loop spans 14 amino acids. Trimming shortened V by 2 bases and J by 2 bases, and 11 bases separated the two germline ends. The chain links TRBV5-1 to TRBJ2-7; no definite D call. The sample here was peripheral blood, taken on day 0 of AZD1222 vaccination. This receptor was taken from an adult in good health. CDR3 bases: TGCGCCAGCAGCTTTGTGAACAGAGCCTACGAGCAGTACTTC. Encoded protein: CASSFVNRAYEQYF.